This passage covers 4 T cell receptor beta chains from one sample sequenced in a study of blood T cell repertoires in COVID-19. Measured with immunoSEQ multiplex PCR; TCRdb has only the in-frame clones, and not every one. The repertoire has around 260,000 clones, 85% of them found once; the top ten carry about an eighth. Sequences were obtained from peripheral blood. The receptor set was obtained from a human donor in a cohort sampled during active COVID-19.

This chain links TRBV28 with TRBJ1-5, with 10 bases that match TRBD1. From germline, CDR1 is MDHEN and CDR2 SYDVKM. The CDR3 spans 16 residues. The trim removed 6 bases at V and 5 bases at J, leaving 10 bases unmatched. The CDR3 bases are TGTGCCAGCAGCTCCCCCTTGACAGGGGGCTATCAGCCCCAGCATTTT. Encoded protein: CASSSPLTGGYQPQHF.

The V call is TRBV3-1 (or the pseudogene TRBV3-2), the J call TRBJ2-3; D unresolved. The CDR3 sequence is 16 residues long. Trimming cost V 4 bases and J 0 bases, with 14 bases left between them. The germline V gene has CDR1 LGHDT and CDR2 YNNKEL (reference sequence). The CDR3 loop reads CASSPIAAASTDTQYF. DNA of the CDR3: TGTGCCAGCAGCCCCATAGCAGCAGCTAGCACAGATACGCAGTATTTT.

For this clone: A junction boundary mismatches the germline segment, possibly from a read error. The J gene is TRBJ2-6, the V gene TRBV11-2; 13 bases line up with TRBD2. Per germline, CDR1 SGHAT and CDR2 FQNNGV. The CDR3 runs 17 residues. The DNA of the CDR3 is TGTGCCGGCAGAGGACTAGCGGGAGCGGGTGGGGCCAACGTCCTGACTTTC. Its translation is CAGRGLAGAGGANVLTF.

The chain uses TRBV18 and TRBJ2-3; TRBD2 aligns across 14 bases. Germline V gene data show CDR1 as KGHSH and CDR2 as LQKENI. V lost 5 bases to trimming and J lost 1 base; unmatched junction nucleotides: 5. CDR3 length: 17 residues. In nucleotides, the CDR3 is TGTGCCAGCTCAGCGCCGGGACTAGCGGGAGGCACAGATACGCAGTATTTT. It codes for CASSAPGLAGGTDTQYF.